At least ten counts were recorded for the clone carrying this TCR beta chain. No antigen is known for it. The CDR3 is made up of 12 amino acids. Germline loops: CDR1 GTSNPN, CDR2 SVGIG (reference sequence). V was shortened by 7 bases and J by 0 bases, with 9 bases between the two germline ends. What was sequenced were expressed TCRB transcripts, since all of the isolated RNA had been reverse transcribed. Profiled with immunoSEQ multiplex PCR; TCRdb holds only in-frame clones, not every one. The sample has some 190,000 clones; under 9.5% are singletons. The entry originates in a study of beta chain features in type 1 diabetes. General study results and limits: Shorter TCRB CDR3s, moderately but significantly so, were found in Type 1 diabetes patients in all four CD4+ subsets.

This sequence was found in a man younger than 30 with type 1 diabetes. V usage is TRBV30 and J usage is TRBJ1-2, with D unclear. Material for sequencing was central memory CD4+ T cells from blood. The CDR3 DNA is TGTGCCTCGCCCGGTTCTAACTATGGCTACACCTTC. This codes for CASPGSNYGYTF.